The source of this T cell receptor beta chain is a study of Graves' ophthalmopathy and Graves' hyperthyroidism. Study overall: Investigators collected peripheral blood at initial diagnosis, before any treatment was given.

V was cut by 5 bases and J by 7 bases, with 17 bases left in between. The germline V gene encodes CDR1 SGHTA and CDR2 FQGNSA. The CDR3 is 14 amino acids. Using RNA transcripts, the TCR beta CDR3 regions were amplified. HTBI primers were used in a first-round RT-PCR, which preceded a second-round multiplex PCR. Each CDR3 protein gets one entry after TCRdb re-called the multiplex PCR reads with MiXCR. The sample has some 370,000 distinct CDR3 sequences; about a sixth are singletons. The chain joins TRBV7-2 to TRBJ1-2, with a possible D match to TRBD1 (5 bases). This receptor was obtained from an adult woman with stable Graves' hyperthyroidism. The material sequenced was peripheral blood. DNA for the CDR3: TGTGCCAGCAGCCACGACAGCCTGGCGAGTGGCTACACCTTC. It yields the protein CASSHDSLASGYTF.